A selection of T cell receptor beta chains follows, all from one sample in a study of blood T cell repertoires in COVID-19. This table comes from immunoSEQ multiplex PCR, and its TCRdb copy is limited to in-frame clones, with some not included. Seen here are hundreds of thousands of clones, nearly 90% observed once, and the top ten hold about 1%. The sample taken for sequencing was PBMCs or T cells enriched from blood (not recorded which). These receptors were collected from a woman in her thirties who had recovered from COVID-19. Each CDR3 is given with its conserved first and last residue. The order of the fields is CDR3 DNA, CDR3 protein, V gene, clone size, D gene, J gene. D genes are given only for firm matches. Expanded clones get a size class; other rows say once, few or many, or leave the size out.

CDR3nt: TGTGCCAGCAGCCCTACTCTCACCGGGGAGCTGTTTTTT
CDR3aa: CASSPTLTGELFF
v_gene: TRBV9
abundance: NA
d_gene: NA
j_gene: TRBJ2-2

CDR3nt: TGTGCCAGCAGCTTTAGCGGTAGATACAATGAGCAGTTCTTC
CDR3aa: CASSFSGRYNEQFF
v_gene: TRBV5-4
abundance: NA
d_gene: NA
j_gene: TRBJ2-1

CDR3nt: TGTGCCAGCAGCCAAGCGGGGACAGGGAAGTCCTACAATGAGCAGTTCTTC
CDR3aa: CASSQAGTGKSYNEQFF
v_gene: TRBV7-3
abundance: NA
d_gene: TRBD1
j_gene: TRBJ2-1

CDR3nt: TGTGCCAGCAGCCTATCGATCGGGACACCCGGGGAGCAGTTCTTC
CDR3aa: CASSLSIGTPGEQFF
v_gene: TRBV3-1/TRBV3-2
abundance: NA
d_gene: NA
j_gene: TRBJ2-1

CDR3nt: TGTGTCAGAAGCTGGAGGGGGCTGGGGGAAAAACTGTTTTTT
CDR3aa: CVRSWRGLGEKLFF
v_gene: TRBV7-5
abundance: NA
d_gene: NA
j_gene: TRBJ1-4

CDR3nt: TGTGCCACCAGCAGAGATTATGGAGGACAGAGTTATAATTCACCCCTCCACTTT
CDR3aa: CATSRDYGGQSYNSPLHF
v_gene: TRBV15
abundance: NA
d_gene: NA
j_gene: TRBJ1-6

CDR3nt: TGTGCCATCAGGGAACAGGGGGCCCAGTCTAACTATGGCTACACCTTC
CDR3aa: CAIREQGAQSNYGYTF
v_gene: TRBV10-3
abundance: NA
d_gene: TRBD1
j_gene: TRBJ1-2

CDR3nt: TGTGCCAGCAAGCCTGGGGCCAACGTCCTGACTTTC
CDR3aa: CASKPGANVLTF
v_gene: TRBV7-9
abundance: once
d_gene: NA
j_gene: TRBJ2-6

CDR3nt: TGTGCCAGCAGTAAAACAGGGACAGATACGCAGTATTTT
CDR3aa: CASSKTGTDTQYF
v_gene: TRBV9
abundance: NA
d_gene: NA
j_gene: TRBJ2-3

CDR3nt: TGTGCCACCAGTGTTCGGACTAGCGGGACACTCACCGGGGAGCTGTTTTTT
CDR3aa: CATSVRTSGTLTGELFF
v_gene: TRBV24-1
abundance: NA
d_gene: TRBD2
j_gene: TRBJ2-2

CDR3nt: TGTGCCAGCAGCGCCTCTGCCGACAGTTCCTACGAGCAGTACTTC
CDR3aa: CASSASADSSYEQYF
v_gene: TRBV9
abundance: NA
d_gene: NA
j_gene: TRBJ2-7

CDR3nt: TGTGCCAGCAGCCACCGGGAAGGGATCAATGAGCAGTTCTTC
CDR3aa: CASSHREGINEQFF
v_gene: TRBV14
abundance: NA
d_gene: NA
j_gene: TRBJ2-1

CDR3nt: TGCGCCAGCAGCTTGGCTAGCGGGCTTATGAATGAGCAGTTCTTC
CDR3aa: CASSLASGLMNEQFF
v_gene: TRBV5-1
abundance: NA
d_gene: TRBD2
j_gene: TRBJ2-1

CDR3nt: TGTGCCAGCAGTTTAAACCGGCTCCCATCCGGGACAGGGAAGATATTTTCCACAGATACGCAGTATTTT
CDR3aa: CASSLNRLPSGTGKIFSTDTQYF
v_gene: TRBV27
abundance: NA
d_gene: TRBD1
j_gene: TRBJ2-3

CDR3nt: TGTGCCAGCAGCTTAGAGTCAGCCTACGAGCAGTACTTC
CDR3aa: CASSLESAYEQYF
v_gene: TRBV7-6
abundance: NA
d_gene: NA
j_gene: TRBJ2-7

CDR3nt: TGTGCCAGCAGCCCCCCCCGGGGAGCCGTACAAGAGACCCAGTACTTC
CDR3aa: CASSPPRGAVQETQYF
v_gene: TRBV7-9
abundance: NA
d_gene: NA
j_gene: TRBJ2-5

CDR3nt: TGCGCCAGCAGCCAGAACAGTGTGAACACTGAAGCTTTCTTT
CDR3aa: CASSQNSVNTEAFF
v_gene: TRBV5-1
abundance: NA
d_gene: NA
j_gene: TRBJ1-1

CDR3nt: TGTGCCAGCTCTGACAGGGAGTCCCATGGCTACACCTTC
CDR3aa: CASSDRESHGYTF
v_gene: TRBV6-5
abundance: NA
d_gene: TRBD1
j_gene: TRBJ1-2

CDR3nt: TGTGCCAGCGGACCGGGCAGGGGACGCGAACTGTTTTTT
CDR3aa: CASGPGRGRELFF
v_gene: TRBV27
abundance: once
d_gene: NA
j_gene: TRBJ1-4

CDR3nt: TGTGCCAGCAGGGGGGCCAGCACAGATACGCAGTATTTT
CDR3aa: CASRGASTDTQYF
v_gene: TRBV7-2
abundance: NA
d_gene: NA
j_gene: TRBJ2-3

CDR3nt: TGTGCCAGCAGCTTCTGGCTAGCGGGAGGTTCCTTCCGGAACGAGCAGTACTTC
CDR3aa: CASSFWLAGGSFRNEQYF
v_gene: TRBV7-2
abundance: NA
d_gene: TRBD2
j_gene: TRBJ2-7

CDR3nt: TGTGCCAGCAGCTTGGGACAGGGCGGTCCCTACGAGCAGTACTTC
CDR3aa: CASSLGQGGPYEQYF
v_gene: TRBV11-2
abundance: NA
d_gene: TRBD1
j_gene: TRBJ2-7